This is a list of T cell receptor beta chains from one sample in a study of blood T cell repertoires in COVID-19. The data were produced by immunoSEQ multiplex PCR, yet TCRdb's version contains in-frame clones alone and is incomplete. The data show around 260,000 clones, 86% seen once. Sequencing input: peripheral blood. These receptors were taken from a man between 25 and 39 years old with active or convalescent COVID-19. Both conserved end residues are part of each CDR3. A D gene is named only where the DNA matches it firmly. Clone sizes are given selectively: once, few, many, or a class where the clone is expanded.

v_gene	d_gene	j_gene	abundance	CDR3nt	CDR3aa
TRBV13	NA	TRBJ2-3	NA	TGTGCCAGCAGCTTAGGGGAGGATAGCACAGATACGCAGTATTTT	CASSLGEDSTDTQYF
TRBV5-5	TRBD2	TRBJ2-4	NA	TGTGCCAGCACCCCAGGGCCTAGCGGGGACAAAAACATTCAGTACTTC	CASTPGPSGDKNIQYF
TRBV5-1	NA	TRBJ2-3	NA	TGCGCCAGCAGCTTGCAACAGGGATTCACAGATACGCAGTATTTT	CASSLQQGFTDTQYF
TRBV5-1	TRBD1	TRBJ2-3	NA	TGCGCCAGCAGCCGGACGGGACAGGATATGACAGATACGCAGTATTTT	CASSRTGQDMTDTQYF
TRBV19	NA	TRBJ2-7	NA	TGTGCCAGTAGTATGAGCGAGTTGGAGCCCGAATCCAGCTCCTACGAGCAGTACTTC	CASSMSELEPESSSYEQYF
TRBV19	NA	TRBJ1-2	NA	TGTGCCAGTAGTATCTGGGCAGGGGAGTATGGCTACACCTTC	CASSIWAGEYGYTF
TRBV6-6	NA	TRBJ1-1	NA	TGTGCCAGCAGTGACCGGGGGGTAGGTGAAGCTTTCTTT	CASSDRGVGEAFF
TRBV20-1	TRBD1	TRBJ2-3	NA	TGCAGTGCTCAGGGACAGGCGTCGTATTTT	CSAQGQASYF
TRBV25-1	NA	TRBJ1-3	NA	TGTGCCAGCAGTGAATATGGAGCAGGGTCGGCGGGAAACACCATATATTTT	CASSEYGAGSAGNTIYF
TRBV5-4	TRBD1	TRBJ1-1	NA	TGTGCCAGCAGCTTTGGGGGACAGGTCGCTGAAGCTTTCTTT	CASSFGGQVAEAFF
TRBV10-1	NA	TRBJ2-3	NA	TGCGCCAGCATGGGAGCTGGGACAGATACGCAGTATTTT	CASMGAGTDTQYF
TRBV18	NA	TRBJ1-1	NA	TGTGCCAGCTCACCCGATAGACGGGAAGAAGCTTTCTTT	CASSPDRREEAFF
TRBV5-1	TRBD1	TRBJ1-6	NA	TGCGCCAGCAGCCCTCAACTGGGACAGGGAGTGGATTCACCCCTCCACTTT	CASSPQLGQGVDSPLHF
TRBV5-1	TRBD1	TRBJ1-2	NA	TGCGCCAGCAGCTTGGGAGGACAGGAAAACTATGGCTACACCTTC	CASSLGGQENYGYTF
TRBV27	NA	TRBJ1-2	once	TGTGCCAGCAGTCCGCTGGACAGTAACTATGGCTACACCTTC	CASSPLDSNYGYTF
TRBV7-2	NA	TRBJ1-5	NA	TGTGCCAGCAGCTTAGCGAGGCAGTCTGGCCAGCCCCAGCATTTT	CASSLARQSGQPQHF
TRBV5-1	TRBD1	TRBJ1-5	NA	TGCGCCAGCACACCGACAGGGGCGAGCAATCAGCCCCAGCATTTT	CASTPTGASNQPQHF
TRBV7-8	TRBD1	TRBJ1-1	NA	TGTGCCAGCAGCCCCGCCACAGGGGGCAGGGGAGCTTTCTTT	CASSPATGGRGAFF
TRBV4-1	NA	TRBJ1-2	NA	TGCGCCAGCAGCCAAGATAACGGCGGCAACTATGGCTACACCTTC	CASSQDNGGNYGYTF
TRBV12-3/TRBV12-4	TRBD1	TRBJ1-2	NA	TGTGCCAGCAGGCCACAGGGGACCTATGGCTACACCTTC	CASRPQGTYGYTF
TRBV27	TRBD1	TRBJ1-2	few	TGTGCCAGCAGAAAGGACAGGGGTTCTTCGGCTTCCTATGGCTACACCTTC	CASRKDRGSSASYGYTF
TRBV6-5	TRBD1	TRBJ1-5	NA	TGTGCCAGCAGTCCCGACAGGGCCAATCAGCCCCAGCATTTT	CASSPDRANQPQHF
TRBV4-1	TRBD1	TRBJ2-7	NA	TGCGCCAGCAGCCTCGGGACAGGGGCCGAGCAGTACTTC	CASSLGTGAEQYF
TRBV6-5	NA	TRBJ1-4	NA	TGTGCCAGCAGCCCGGGACTCGCGAGAGAAAAACTGTTTTTT	CASSPGLAREKLFF
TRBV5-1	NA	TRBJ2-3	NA	TGCGCCAGCAGCTTGGGCCTAATCACAGATACGCAGTATTTT	CASSLGLITDTQYF